The next 32 T cell receptor beta chains were all read from a single sample in a study of T cell repertoires in ileal Crohn's disease. TCRdb's copy holds only in-frame clones and misses some; the assay was immunoSEQ multiplex PCR. The table records around 16,000 clones, 60% of them present only once. Sequencing was performed on ileal tissue. The source of these receptors is an adult with Crohn's disease.

The CDR3 protein is CASSLRTGRVPYEQYF. The CDR3 bases are TGTGCCAGCAGCTTGAGGACAGGCCGGGTACCCTACGAGCAGTACTTC. The rearrangement links TRBV5-7 to TRBJ2-7; 7 nucleotides align to TRBD1. TRBV5-7 is identified as an open reading frame with a role that is uncertain. The V gene end was trimmed by 1 base and the J gene end by 2 bases; junction bases not matched to a gene: 9. The CDR3 consists of 16 residues.

The chain carries TRBV6-5 and TRBJ2-1; possible D gene TRBD2, 5 bases. CDR1 and CDR2 from the germline V gene are MNHEY and SVGAGI. The CDR3 sequence is 14 residues long. Trimming removed 5 bases from V and 0 bases from J, with 8 bases in between. CDR3 sequence (DNA): TGTGCCAGCAGTAGCGGTAGCTCCTACAATGAGCAGTTCTTC. Protein sequence: CASSSGSSYNEQFF.

The rearrangement links TRBV28 to TRBJ2-7; 7 nucleotides match TRBD1. Trimming at V came to 8 bases and at J to 0 bases, leaving 4 bases not matched to a gene. The V gene's germline CDR1 is MDHEN and CDR2 SYDVKM. The CDR3 is made up of 13 amino acids. DNA of the CDR3: TGTGCCAGCCGAGGGGGCGGCTCCTACGAGCAGTACTTC. Its protein is CASRGGGSYEQYF.

The V and J genes are TRBV2 and TRBJ2-7, with 8 bases that match TRBD2. Germline loops: CDR1 SNHLY, CDR2 FYNNEI. This CDR3 contains 16 residues. The J segment lost 0 bases and the V segment lost 5 bases, leaving 9 bases of the junction unmatched. The DNA of the CDR3 is TGTGCCAGCAGTATTCTAGCGGGCCTCAGCTCCTACGAGCAGTACTTC. Translation: CASSILAGLSSYEQYF.

The chain joins TRBV28 to TRBJ1-2; 9 bases are shared with TRBD1. The ends lost 6 bases at V and 8 bases at J; junction bases unmatched: 16. The germline V gene encodes CDR1 MDHEN and CDR2 SYDVKM. The CDR3 sequence is 16 residues long. The CDR3 here is CASSPIGTGQSNGYTF. In nucleotides, the CDR3 is TGTGCCAGCAGCCCCATCGGGACAGGGCAGTCGAACGGCTACACCTTC.

This chain links TRBV28 with TRBJ1-2; TRBD1 aligns across 10 bases. Germline CDR1 reads MDHEN; CDR2 reads SYDVKM. After removal of 3 bases from V and 2 bases from J, the junction contained 0 bases not matched to a gene. The CDR3 runs to 14 residues. CDR3 protein: CASSLGQGNYGYTF. CDR3 sequence (DNA): TGTGCCAGCAGTTTGGGACAGGGGAACTATGGCTACACCTTC.

V gene TRBV5-1 combines with J gene TRBJ2-1; a weak D match, TRBD2 (5 bases). The ends were cut back, 4 bases at V and 0 bases at J, with 8 bases in the middle. In germline, CDR1 is SGHRS, CDR2 YFSETQ. The CDR3 runs 14 residues. The CDR3 DNA sequence: TGCGCCAGCAGCCAGCGGAGCTCCTACAATGAGCAGTTCTTC. Its translation is CASSQRSSYNEQFF.

The chain joins TRBV2 to TRBJ1-5, with 8 bases lining up with TRBD1. From germline, CDR1 is SNHLY and CDR2 FYNNEI. The CDR3 runs 15 residues. Germline trimming cut 4 bases from V and 4 bases from J; bases unmatched to any gene: 6. DNA for the CDR3: TGTGCCAGCAGTGGGGACAGGTTAGGAAATCAGCCCCAGCATTTT. Its translation: CASSGDRLGNQPQHF.

This clone has only a few counts. The rearrangement links TRBV6-1 to TRBJ2-7; D not resolved. The CDR3 runs 12 residues. In germline, CDR1 is MNHNS, CDR2 SASEGT. V lost 8 bases to trimming and J lost 6 bases, with 14 bases between them. The chain's CDR3 is CASSVHRAEQYF. The CDR3 DNA sequence: TGTGCCAGCTCCGTCCACAGAGCCGAGCAGTACTTC.

The chain links TRBV2 to TRBJ2-7; D is possibly TRBD1 (6 bases). CDR3 length: 13 residues. V gave up 7 bases and J gave up 4 bases, with 14 bases separating them. Germline CDR1 reads SNHLY; CDR2 reads FYNNEI. CDR3 sequence reads: CASKGDLQYEQYF. Written as DNA, the CDR3 is TGTGCCAGCAAGGGGGACCTTCAATACGAGCAGTACTTC.

The rearrangement joins TRBV6-6 to TRBJ2-2; 12 nucleotides line up with TRBD2. Germline V gene sequence: CDR1 MNHNY, CDR2 SVGAGI (reference sequence). The CDR3 covers 15 residues. With V trimmed by 5 bases and J by 4 bases, 2 bases remained unmatched. The CDR3 DNA reads TGTGCCAGCAGTAAACTAGCGGGGGGCACCGGGGAGCTGTTTTTT. The encoded protein is CASSKLAGGTGELFF.

This clone is categorized as medium-sized. The chain couples TRBV14 to TRBJ2-2; D might be TRBD1 (5 bases). The CDR3 totals 16 residues. V lost 4 bases and J lost 7, with 19 bases in between. CDR1 and CDR2 from the germline V gene are SGHDN and FVKESK. The CDR3 nucleotides are TGTGCCAGCAGCCCCTTTGGACAAGTCCGTGGCGGGGAGCTGTTTTTT. This translates into CASSPFGQVRGGELFF.

This clone was counted only a few times. The V call is TRBV18, the J call TRBJ2-4; D not resolved. The CDR3 totals 16 residues. Germline V gene lookup returns CDR1 KGHSH and CDR2 LQKENI. V lost 5 bases and J 4 bases, leaving 18 bases between the germline ends. CDR3 bases: TGTGCCAGCTCAAGTGAGGCCGACGTTCTAAAAAACATTCAGTACTTC. It codes for CASSSEADVLKNIQYF.

CDR3: CASSGTALIGELFF. Written as DNA, the CDR3 is TGTGCCAGCTCTGGGACAGCACTCATCGGGGAGCTGTTTTTT. V gene TRBV27 combines with J gene TRBJ2-2; 7 nucleotides match TRBD1. Germline V gene data show CDR1 as MNHEY and CDR2 as SMNVEV (reference sequence). The CDR3 is 14 residues long. V lost 8 bases, J lost 7 bases, and 10 bases stayed unmatched.

This chain uses TRBV4-2 with TRBJ1-5, with D possibly TRBD1 on 5 matching bases. Trimming left V 2 bases short and J 0 bases short, with 11 bases between. The CDR3 is 16 residues long. Per the germline V gene, CDR1 is LGHNA and CDR2 is YNFKEQ. CDR3 protein: CASSQKADSSNQPQHF. CDR3 sequence (DNA): TGTGCCAGCAGCCAAAAGGCAGACAGTAGCAATCAGCCCCAGCATTTT.

This chain connects TRBV7-9 to TRBJ2-5; D perhaps matches TRBD1 (5 bases). This CDR3 region has 16 residues. Deletions cut 2 bases from V and 5 bases from J, with 18 bases between. The germline gives CDR1 SEHNR, CDR2 FQNEAQ (reference sequence). The CDR3 DNA follows: TGTGCCAGCAGCTTATTCGGGCAAGGGGTCCGGGAGACCCAGTACTTC. Translation: CASSLFGQGVRETQYF.

The V and J genes are TRBV7-2 and TRBJ2-2, with D tentatively TRBD2 (5 bases). V was pared by 2 bases and J by 7 bases, with 11 bases between. The germline V gene has CDR1 SGHTA and CDR2 FQGNSA. The CDR3 contains 14 residues. DNA for the CDR3: TGTGCCAGCAGCTTAATCGAGGGAATCGGGGAGCTGTTTTTT. Translation: CASSLIEGIGELFF.

The chain joins TRBV10-3 to TRBJ2-7, with TRBD1 matching 7 bases. The CDR3 runs 12 residues. Germline-derived CDR1 and CDR2 are ENHRY and SYGVKD. V gave up 9 bases and J gave up 3 bases; unmatched junction bases: 5. The CDR3 sequence: CAIQGQGYEQYF. The DNA for the CDR3 is TGTGCCATACAGGGGCAGGGCTACGAGCAGTACTTC.

This clone occurred a few times. V and J are TRBV29-1 and TRBJ2-5; 10 bases fit TRBD2. V lost 0 bases and J lost 1; bases outside the gene matches: 5. CDR1 SQVTM and CDR2 ANQGSEA come from the germline V gene. The CDR3 spans 16 residues. CDR3 in amino acids: CSVEDPSGSLQETQYF. For the CDR3, the DNA is TGCAGCGTTGAAGATCCTAGCGGGAGTCTCCAAGAGACCCAGTACTTC.

The CDR3 protein is CASSVDLGTGELFF. The CDR3, as DNA: TGTGCCAGCAGCGTAGATCTCGGGACCGGGGAGCTGTTTTTT. The genes are TRBV9 and TRBJ2-2, with D unresolved. The CDR3 loop spans 14 amino acids. The V and J ends lost 0 bases and 5 bases respectively, with 8 bases between them. CDR1 is SGDLS, CDR2 YYNGEE, per germline.

V and J are TRBV28 and TRBJ1-2; no clear D gene. The CDR3 length is 12 residues. In germline, CDR1 is MDHEN, CDR2 SYDVKM. V gave up 6 bases and J gave up 2 bases, with 7 bases separating them. CDR3 loop: CASRRGNYGYTF. In DNA form, the CDR3 reads TGTGCCAGCAGGAGAGGGAACTATGGCTACACCTTC.

The rearrangement joins TRBV30 to TRBJ1-2, with TRBD1 matching over 10 bases. Germline V gene lookup returns CDR1 GTSNPN and CDR2 SVGIG (reference sequence). The CDR3 runs to 15 residues. The ends lost 3 bases at V and 8 bases at J; junction bases unmatched: 12. The chain's CDR3 is CAWRLPDRGRRGYTF. The CDR3 DNA follows: TGTGCCTGGAGGCTCCCAGACAGGGGGCGTCGAGGCTACACCTTC.

The V call is TRBV28, the J call TRBJ1-1; 8 nucleotides agree with TRBD1. The V and J ends lost 5 bases and 1 base, in that order; junction bases with no gene match: 6. The CDR3 spans 15 residues. Germline CDR1 is MDHEN and CDR2 is SYDVKM. The DNA for the CDR3 is TGTGCCAGCAGTCCTTCAGGGGGCTGGAACACTGAAGCTTTCTTT. Its protein product is CASSPSGGWNTEAFF.

The chain has TRBV18 and TRBJ2-7; TRBD2 might be the D (5 bases). V lost 5 bases to trimming and J lost 2 bases, with 10 bases between them. This CDR3 comprises 13 residues. Germline V gives CDR1 KGHSH, CDR2 LQKENI. The CDR3 loop reads CASSAPGTYEQYF. The CDR3 DNA reads as TGTGCCAGCTCAGCCCCCGGGACCTACGAGCAGTACTTC.

This clone showed up just a few times. An end of the junction differs from the germline gene, which may be a read error. The chain employs TRBV14 and TRBJ2-7; 9 nucleotides agree with TRBD1. The CDR3 runs to 13 residues. The germline V gene encodes CDR1 SGHDN and CDR2 FVKESK. The CDR3 region has the DNA TGTGCCAGCAGCCAACTTTCTGGGGGGACAGGGCACTTC. Translation gives CASSQLSGGTGHF.

The J gene is TRBJ2-1, the V gene TRBV9; 7 bases are a match to TRBD2. CDR3 length: 15 amino acids. Trimming took 0 bases from V and 4 from J; bases not matched to a gene: 4. Germline V gives CDR1 SGDLS, CDR2 YYNGEE. CDR3 loop: CASSVGSGDYNEQFF. As DNA, the CDR3 is TGTGCCAGCAGCGTAGGGAGCGGGGATTACAATGAGCAGTTCTTC.

This clone is medium-sized by share. In the same sample, other DNA sequences code for this CDR3. The chain joins TRBV5-6 to TRBJ1-5, with 7 bases fitting TRBD1. The CDR3 consists of 14 residues. Trimming took 4 bases from V and 3 from J; bases not matched to a gene: 4. CDR1 is SGHDT and CDR2 is YYEEEE in the germline V gene. The CDR3 here is CASSRGTDNQPQHF. CDR3 nucleotide sequence: TGTGCCAGCAGCCGTGGGACAGACAATCAGCCCCAGCATTTT.

This clone turned up a few times. This chain links TRBV5-6 with TRBJ2-1; D may be TRBD1 (5 bases). V lost 4 bases and J 3 bases, leaving 17 bases between the germline ends. The CDR3 loop spans 16 amino acids. The germline CDR1 and CDR2 sequences are SGHDT and YYEEEE. The CDR3, as DNA: TGTGCCAGCAGCGTTGGACACAAAGGGTACTACAATGAGCAGTTCTTC. This sequence encodes CASSVGHKGYYNEQFF.

This clone was recorded a few times. The chain uses TRBV7-9 and TRBJ2-3; 10 nucleotides align to TRBD2. This CDR3 has 18 residues. V trimming: 7 bases; J trimming: 0 bases; junction bases outside the gene matches: 13. Looked up from germline, CDR1 is SEHNR and CDR2 is FQNEAQ (reference sequence). This CDR3 reads CASTTGLGAGGSTDTQYF. DNA for the CDR3: TGTGCCAGCACCACGGGGCTGGGAGCGGGAGGGAGCACAGATACGCAGTATTTT.

V and J are TRBV5-1 and TRBJ2-6, with 12 bases fitting TRBD2. The CDR3 sequence is 18 residues long. The V and J ends lost 1 base and 0 bases, in that order; junction bases with no gene match: 2. Germline V CDR1 and CDR2: SGHRS, YFSETQ. This CDR3 reads CASSLTSGRFSGANVLTF. CDR3 bases: TGCGCCAGCAGCTTGACTAGCGGGAGGTTCTCTGGGGCCAACGTCCTGACTTTC.

With regard to this clone: The junction differs from germline at one of its ends, possibly a read error. The rearrangement links TRBV7-7 to TRBJ2-5, with D perhaps TRBD2 (5 bases). This CDR3 has 14 residues. CDR1 and CDR2 from the germline V gene are SSHAT and FNYEAQ (reference sequence). This chain's CDR3 is CASSLSGIAETQYF. For the CDR3, the DNA is TGTGCTAGCAGCTTATCGGGGATAGCAGAGACCCAGTACTTC.

This clone is medium-sized (0.01 to 0.1%) within its sample. The chain has TRBV6-1 and TRBJ1-4; 9 bases agree with TRBD1. CDR3 size: 13 residues. The germline CDR1 and CDR2 sequences are MNHNS and SASEGT. V was clipped by 9 bases and J by 7 bases; unmatched bases: 6. The CDR3 DNA follows: TGTGCCAGGGAACAGGGGGCAGGTGAAAAACTGTTTTTT. It is translated as CAREQGAGEKLFF.